One sample yielded the 6 T cell receptor beta chains listed below, sequenced in a study of T-cell reconstitution after alpha-beta-depleted transplantation in children. Unique molecular identifiers were used to barcode this TCRbeta library. MiXCR, applied by TCRdb to the PCR reads, yields one record per CDR3 protein. The repertoire includes about 540,000 distinct CDR3 sequences, about 16% of them detected once, and approximately 3% sits in the top ten. The material was PBMCs from the stem cell graft donor, obtained from the stem cell graft. The receptors were sampled from a human donor who donated a stem cell graft to a child with acute lymphoblastic leukemia.

The chain couples TRBV5-1 to TRBJ2-1; D perhaps matches TRBD2 (5 bases). This CDR3 comprises 15 residues. V shed 1 base and J shed 1 base, with 9 bases lying between them. Germline CDR1 and CDR2: SGHRS and YFSETQ. Written as DNA, the CDR3 is TGCGCCAGCAGCTTGTCCAGCGGATCCTACAATGAGCAGTTCTTC. It is translated as CASSLSSGSYNEQFF.

This clonotype was detected only a few times. The rearrangement uses TRBV30 and TRBJ2-7; the D is unclear. The CDR3 runs to 10 residues. Germline CDR1 reads GTSNPN; CDR2 reads SVGIG (reference sequence). The V gene lost 1 base and the J gene lost 5 bases, with 3 bases spanning the gap. The CDR3 sequence is CAWSGHEQYF. CDR3 nucleotide sequence: TGTGCCTGGAGTGGACACGAGCAGTACTTC.

The chain joins TRBV5-1 to TRBJ1-5; D is uncertain. This CDR3 comprises 15 residues. Trimming shortened V by 0 bases and J by 2 bases, and 9 bases separated the two germline ends. The germline V gene has CDR1 SGHRS and CDR2 YFSETQ. Written as DNA, the CDR3 is TGCGCCAGCAGCTTGGTCGACGGCCGCAATCAGCCCCAGCATTTT. Its protein product is CASSLVDGRNQPQHF.

The V and J genes are TRBV2 and TRBJ2-1; D is tentatively TRBD1 or TRBD2 (5 bases each). The CDR3 contains 13 residues. Germline loops: CDR1 SNHLY, CDR2 FYNNEI. The V end was cut by 9 bases, the J end by 3 bases, with 12 bases between. CDR3 nucleotide sequence: TGTGCCAGAAAACGGGACGACTACAATGAGCAGTTCTTC. It yields the protein CARKRDDYNEQFF.

The chain is built from TRBV6-5 and TRBJ2-7, with 9 nucleotides matching TRBD1. The CDR3 loop spans 15 amino acids. Per the germline V gene, CDR1 is MNHEY and CDR2 is SVGAGI. With V trimmed by 2 bases and J by 5 bases, 7 bases remained unmatched. CDR3 in amino acids: CASSYDGQGLHEQYF. The CDR3 nucleotides are TGTGCCAGCAGTTACGACGGACAGGGGCTCCACGAGCAGTACTTC.

This clonotype was picked up a small number of times. The rearrangement links TRBV6-5 to TRBJ2-1; D gene uncertain. Trimming stripped 2 bases from V and 4 bases from J, with 9 bases between. Germline V lookup: CDR1 MNHEY, CDR2 SVGAGI. The CDR3 runs 14 residues. The CDR3 loop is CASSYGREYNEQFF. In DNA form, the CDR3 reads TGTGCCAGCAGTTACGGGCGCGAATACAATGAGCAGTTCTTC.